This TCR beta chain was captured by sequencing in a study of T-cell memory formation after mild COVID-19. TCRdb reprocessed the 5' RACE reads via MiXCR and lists one record per CDR3 protein. The repertoire holds around 410,000 distinct CDR3 sequences, with 23% as singletons. V lost 0 bases to trimming and J lost 8 bases; unmatched junction nucleotides: 0. The CDR3 covers 14 residues. Germline CDR1 MGHRA, CDR2 YSYEKL. This clonotype was counted a few times. The chain has TRBV4-1 and TRBJ1-3; 11 bases agree with TRBD1. Sequencing was performed on PBMCs or a T cell subset sorted from them (not recorded which). This sequence was found in an adult woman who had mild COVID-19 (a few samples of this study predate the infection). Cell type and time point are not known. The DNA of the CDR3 is TGCGCCAGCAGCCAAGAGGGACAGGGGGACACCATATATTTT. Translating gives CASSQEGQGDTIYF.